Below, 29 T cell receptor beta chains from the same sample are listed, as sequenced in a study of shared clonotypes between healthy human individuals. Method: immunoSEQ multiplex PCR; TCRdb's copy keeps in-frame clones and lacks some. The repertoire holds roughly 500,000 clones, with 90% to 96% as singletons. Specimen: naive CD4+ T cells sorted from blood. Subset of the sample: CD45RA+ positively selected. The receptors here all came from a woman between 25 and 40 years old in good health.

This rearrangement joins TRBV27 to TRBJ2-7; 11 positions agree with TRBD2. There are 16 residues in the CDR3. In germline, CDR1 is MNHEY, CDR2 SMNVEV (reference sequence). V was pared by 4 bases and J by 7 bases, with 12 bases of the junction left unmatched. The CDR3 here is CASSSAPLAGGLEQYF. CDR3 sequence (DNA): TGTGCCAGCAGTTCCGCCCCCCTAGCGGGAGGTTTAGAGCAGTACTTC.

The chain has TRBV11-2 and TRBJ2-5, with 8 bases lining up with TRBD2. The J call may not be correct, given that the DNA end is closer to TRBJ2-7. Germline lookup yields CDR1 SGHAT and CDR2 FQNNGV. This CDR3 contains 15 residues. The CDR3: CASSFAGRGIYEQYF. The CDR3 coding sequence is TGTGCCAGCAGCTTTGCCGGGAGGGGGATCTACGAGCAGTACTTC.

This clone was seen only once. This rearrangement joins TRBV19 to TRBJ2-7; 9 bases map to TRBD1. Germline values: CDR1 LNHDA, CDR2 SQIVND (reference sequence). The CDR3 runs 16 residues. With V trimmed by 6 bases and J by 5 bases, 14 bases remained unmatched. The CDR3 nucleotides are TGTGCCAGTAGCCGGGACATAGGGACAGGGTCCCACGAGCAGTACTTC. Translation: CASSRDIGTGSHEQYF.

CDR3 sequence reads: CASSPDLGDEQFF. The CDR3, as DNA: TGTGCCAGCTCACCCGACCTAGGGGATGAGCAGTTCTTC. The chain recombines TRBV18 with TRBJ2-1; maybe TRBD1 (5 bases). The ends were cut back, 3 bases at V and 8 bases at J, with 11 bases in the middle. CDR3 length: 13 amino acids. Germline values: CDR1 KGHSH, CDR2 LQKENI.

The CDR3 coding sequence is TGTGCCAGCGGCCCTAGCGGCAACTACGAGCAGTACTTC. Residues: CASGPSGNYEQYF. The V call is TRBV9, the J call TRBJ2-7; 7 nucleotides match TRBD2. The CDR3 length is 13 residues. Germline CDR1 SGDLS, CDR2 YYNGEE. V was clipped by 7 bases and J by 3 bases; unmatched bases: 7.

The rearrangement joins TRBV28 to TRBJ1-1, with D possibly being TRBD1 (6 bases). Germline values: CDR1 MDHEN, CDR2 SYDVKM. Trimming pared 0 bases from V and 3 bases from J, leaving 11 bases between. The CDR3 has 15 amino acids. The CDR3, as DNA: TGTGCCAGCAGTTTATGGGGGGCTTTGGACACTGAAGCTTTCTTT. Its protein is CASSLWGALDTEAFF.

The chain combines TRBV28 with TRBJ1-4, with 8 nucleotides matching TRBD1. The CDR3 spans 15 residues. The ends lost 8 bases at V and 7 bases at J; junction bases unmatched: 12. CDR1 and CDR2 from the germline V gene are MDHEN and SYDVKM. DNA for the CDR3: TGTGCCAGCTCCCCGGCGGCAGGGGGCGGTGAAAAACTGTTTTTT. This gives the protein CASSPAAGGGEKLFF.

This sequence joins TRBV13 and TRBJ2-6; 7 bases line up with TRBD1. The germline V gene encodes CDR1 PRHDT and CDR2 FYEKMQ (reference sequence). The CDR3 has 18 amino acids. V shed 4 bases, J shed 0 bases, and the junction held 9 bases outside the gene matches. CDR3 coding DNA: TGTGCCAGCAGCTCAGGGGGACAGTCATTCTCTGGGGCCAACGTCCTGACTTTC. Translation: CASSSGGQSFSGANVLTF.

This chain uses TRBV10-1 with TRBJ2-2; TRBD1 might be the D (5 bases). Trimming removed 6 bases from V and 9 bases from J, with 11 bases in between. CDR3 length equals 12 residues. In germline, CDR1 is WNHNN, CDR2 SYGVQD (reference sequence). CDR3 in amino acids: CASSQGPRELFF. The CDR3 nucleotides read TGCGCCAGCAGCCAGGGTCCCCGGGAGCTGTTTTTT.

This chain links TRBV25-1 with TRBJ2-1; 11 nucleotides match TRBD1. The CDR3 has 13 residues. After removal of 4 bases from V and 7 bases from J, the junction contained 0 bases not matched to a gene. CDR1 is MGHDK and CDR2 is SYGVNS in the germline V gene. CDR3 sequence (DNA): TGTGCCAGCAGTGGGGACAGGGGGAATGAGCAGTTCTTC. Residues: CASSGDRGNEQFF.

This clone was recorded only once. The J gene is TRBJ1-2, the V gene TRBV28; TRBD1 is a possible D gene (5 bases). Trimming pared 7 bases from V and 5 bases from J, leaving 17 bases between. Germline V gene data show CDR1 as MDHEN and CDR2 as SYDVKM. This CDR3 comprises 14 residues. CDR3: CASNRPGRQYGYTF. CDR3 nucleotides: TGTGCCAGCAATAGGCCGGGACGGCAATATGGCTACACCTTC.

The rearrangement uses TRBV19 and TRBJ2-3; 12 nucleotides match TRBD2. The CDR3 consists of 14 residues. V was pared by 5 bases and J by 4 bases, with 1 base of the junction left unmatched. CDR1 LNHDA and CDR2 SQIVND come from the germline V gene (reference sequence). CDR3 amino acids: CASSPSGGADTQYF. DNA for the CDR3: TGTGCCAGTAGTCCTAGCGGGGGGGCAGATACGCAGTATTTT.

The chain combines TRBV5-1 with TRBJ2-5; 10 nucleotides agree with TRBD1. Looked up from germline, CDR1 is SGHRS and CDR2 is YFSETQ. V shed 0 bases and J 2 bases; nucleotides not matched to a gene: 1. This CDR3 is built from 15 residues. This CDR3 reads CASSLGTGGQETQYF. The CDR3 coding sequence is TGCGCCAGCAGCTTGGGGACAGGGGGACAAGAGACCCAGTACTTC.

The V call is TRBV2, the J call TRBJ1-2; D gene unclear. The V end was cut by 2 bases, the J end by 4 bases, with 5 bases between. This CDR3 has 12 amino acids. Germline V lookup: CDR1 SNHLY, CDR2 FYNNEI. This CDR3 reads CASSESAYGYTF. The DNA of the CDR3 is TGTGCCAGCAGTGAAAGCGCCTATGGCTACACCTTC.

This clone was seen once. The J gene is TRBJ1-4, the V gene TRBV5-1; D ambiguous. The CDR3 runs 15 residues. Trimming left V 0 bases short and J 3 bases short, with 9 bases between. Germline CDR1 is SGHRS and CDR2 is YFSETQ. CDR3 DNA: TGCGCCAGCAGCTTGGCCCCGTTAGCTAATGAAAAACTGTTTTTT. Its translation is CASSLAPLANEKLFF.

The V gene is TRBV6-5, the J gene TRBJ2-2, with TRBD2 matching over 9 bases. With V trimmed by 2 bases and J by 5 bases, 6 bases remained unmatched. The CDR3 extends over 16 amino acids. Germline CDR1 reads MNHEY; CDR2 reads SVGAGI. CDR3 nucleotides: TGTGCCAGCAGTTACATTAGCGGGGGCTGGACCGGGGAGCTGTTTTTT. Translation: CASSYISGGWTGELFF.

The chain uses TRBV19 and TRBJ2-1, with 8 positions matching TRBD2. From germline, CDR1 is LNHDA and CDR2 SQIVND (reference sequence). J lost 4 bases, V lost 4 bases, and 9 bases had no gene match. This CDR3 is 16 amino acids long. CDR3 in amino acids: CASSRASGLGYNEQFF. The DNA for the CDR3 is TGTGCCAGTAGTAGGGCTAGCGGGCTGGGTTACAATGAGCAGTTCTTC.

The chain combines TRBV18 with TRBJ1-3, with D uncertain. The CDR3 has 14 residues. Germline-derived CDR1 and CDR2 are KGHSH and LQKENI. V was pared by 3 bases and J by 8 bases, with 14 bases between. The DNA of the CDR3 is TGTGCCAGCTCACCTAACTCGTTGAAGGACACCATATATTTT. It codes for CASSPNSLKDTIYF. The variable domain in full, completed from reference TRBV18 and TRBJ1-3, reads NAGVMQNPRHLVRRRGQEARLRCSPMKGHSHVYWYRQLPEEGLKFMVYLQKENIIDESGMPKERFSAEFPKEGPSILRIQQVVRGDSAAYFCASSPNSLKDTIYFGEGSWLTVV.

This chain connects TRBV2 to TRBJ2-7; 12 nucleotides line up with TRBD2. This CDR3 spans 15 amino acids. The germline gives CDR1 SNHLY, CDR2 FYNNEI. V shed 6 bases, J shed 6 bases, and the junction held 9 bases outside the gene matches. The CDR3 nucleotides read TGTGCCAGCAGGTGGCAGGGACTAGCGGGTTTCGAGCAGTACTTC. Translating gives CASRWQGLAGFEQYF.

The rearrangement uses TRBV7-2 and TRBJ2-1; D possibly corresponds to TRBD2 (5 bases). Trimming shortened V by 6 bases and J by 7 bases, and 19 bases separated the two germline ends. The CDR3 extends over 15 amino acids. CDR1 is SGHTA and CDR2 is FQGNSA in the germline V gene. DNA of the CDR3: TGTGCCAGCAGACAACTAGTCGGTCTTAGTAATGAGCAGTTCTTC. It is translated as CASRQLVGLSNEQFF. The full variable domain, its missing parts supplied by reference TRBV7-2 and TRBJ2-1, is GAGVSQSPSNKVTEKGKDVELRCDPISGHTALYWYRQSLGQGLEFLIYFQGNSAPDKSGLPSDRFSAERTGGSVSTLTIQRTQQEDSAVYLCASRQLVGLSNEQFFGPGTRLTVL.

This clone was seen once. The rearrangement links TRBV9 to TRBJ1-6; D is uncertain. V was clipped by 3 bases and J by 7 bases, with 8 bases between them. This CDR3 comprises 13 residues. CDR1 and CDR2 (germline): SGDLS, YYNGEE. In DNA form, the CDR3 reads TGTGCCAGCAGCGCCGCGGAGAATTCACCCCTCCACTTT. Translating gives CASSAAENSPLHF.

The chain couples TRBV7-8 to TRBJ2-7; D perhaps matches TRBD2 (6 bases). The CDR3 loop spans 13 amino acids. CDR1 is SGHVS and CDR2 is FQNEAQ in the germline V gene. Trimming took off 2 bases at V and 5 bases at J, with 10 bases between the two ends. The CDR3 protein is CASSLSGENEQYF. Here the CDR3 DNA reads TGTGCCAGCAGCTTATCGGGGGAGAACGAGCAGTACTTC.

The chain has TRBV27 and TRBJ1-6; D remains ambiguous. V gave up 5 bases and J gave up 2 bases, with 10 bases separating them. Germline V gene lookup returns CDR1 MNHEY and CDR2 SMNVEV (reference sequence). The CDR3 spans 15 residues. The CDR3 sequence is CASSAEGPYNSPLHF. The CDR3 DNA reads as TGTGCCAGCAGTGCCGAAGGTCCCTATAATTCACCCCTCCACTTT.

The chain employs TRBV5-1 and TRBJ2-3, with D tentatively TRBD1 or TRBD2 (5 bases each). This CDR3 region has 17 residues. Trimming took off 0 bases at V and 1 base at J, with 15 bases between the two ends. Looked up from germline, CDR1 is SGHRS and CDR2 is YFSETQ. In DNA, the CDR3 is TGCGCCAGCAGCTTGGAGTATGGGGGAGAGGGCACAGATACGCAGTATTTT. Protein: CASSLEYGGEGTDTQYF.

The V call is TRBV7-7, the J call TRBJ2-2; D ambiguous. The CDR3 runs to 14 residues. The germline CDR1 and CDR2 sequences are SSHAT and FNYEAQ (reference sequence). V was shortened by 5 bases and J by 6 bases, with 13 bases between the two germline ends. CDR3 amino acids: CASSPVGTAGELFF. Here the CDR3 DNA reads TGTGCCAGCAGCCCCGTGGGCACAGCCGGGGAGCTGTTTTTT.

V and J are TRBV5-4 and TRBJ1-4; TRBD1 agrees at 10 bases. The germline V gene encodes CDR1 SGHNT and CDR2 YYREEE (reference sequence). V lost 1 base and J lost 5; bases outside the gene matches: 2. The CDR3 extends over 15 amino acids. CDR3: CASSLWTGGNEKLFF. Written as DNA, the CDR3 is TGTGCCAGCAGCTTGTGGACAGGGGGAAATGAAAAACTGTTTTTT.

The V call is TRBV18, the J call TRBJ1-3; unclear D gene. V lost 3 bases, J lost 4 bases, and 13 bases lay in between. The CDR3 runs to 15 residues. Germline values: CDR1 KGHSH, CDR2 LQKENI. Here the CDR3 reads CASSPYDMGGNTIYF. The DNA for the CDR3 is TGTGCCAGCTCACCTTATGACATGGGGGGAAACACCATATATTTT. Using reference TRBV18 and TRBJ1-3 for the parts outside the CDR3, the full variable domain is NAGVMQNPRHLVRRRGQEARLRCSPMKGHSHVYWYRQLPEEGLKFMVYLQKENIIDESGMPKERFSAEFPKEGPSILRIQQVVRGDSAAYFCASSPYDMGGNTIYFGEGSWLTVV.

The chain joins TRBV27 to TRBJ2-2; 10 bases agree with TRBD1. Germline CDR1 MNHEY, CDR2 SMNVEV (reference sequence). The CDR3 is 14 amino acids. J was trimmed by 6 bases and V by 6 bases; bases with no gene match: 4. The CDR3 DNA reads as TGTGCCAGCAGGCCGGGACAGGGGCCCGGGGAGCTGTTTTTT. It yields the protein CASRPGQGPGELFF.

Here the CDR3 reads CASSSARPLGNEQFF. In nucleotides, the CDR3 is TGTGCCAGCAGCTCAGCTCGGCCCCTCGGGAATGAGCAGTTCTTC. V is TRBV7-2 and J is TRBJ2-1; the D is unclear. V was clipped by 4 bases and J by 7 bases, with 17 bases between them. CDR3 length: 15 amino acids. CDR1 is SGHTA and CDR2 is FQGNSA in the germline V gene.